Detailed here is one T cell receptor (beta chain). Germline-derived CDR1 and CDR2 are MDHEN and SYDVKM. This CDR3 contains 14 residues. The data were taken from a study of monozygotic twins with inflammatory bowel disease. For every TCR library, about 3,400 ng of total RNA was used. Investigators made cDNA in eight separate reactions per sample. Incorporation of UMIs carrying a 6-nucleotide sample barcode was performed by template switching. TCRdb reanalyzed the 5' RACE reads and collapses them to one entry per CDR3 protein, without DNA. The table for this sample gives approximately 160,000 distinct CDR3 sequences.

The source is a human donor with ulcerative colitis or Crohn's disease, or a healthy co-twin of an affected twin (not recorded which). The chain employs TRBV28 and TRBJ2-7. Sequencing input: blood. The CDR3 here is CASSISGISYEQYF.